This T cell receptor (beta chain) stems from a study of blood T cell repertoires in COVID-19. Trimming pared 2 bases from V and 0 bases from J, leaving 4 bases between. The CDR3 contains 13 residues. CDR1 SGHTA and CDR2 FQGNSA come from the germline V gene. As handled by the study authors: Amplified reference gene primers provided the basis for estimating nucleated cell counts. Sequenced by immunoSEQ multiplex PCR; TCRdb stores in-frame clones only, minus some. From that table come the V and J calls and clone size; the DNA was used to work out D and trimming. Of approximately 180,000 clones in the sample, around 89% were seen once.

V and J are TRBV7-2 and TRBJ1-1; D not certain. The sequencing input was peripheral blood. This sequence was found in a man aged 35-49 years with active or convalescent COVID-19. CDR3 coding DNA: TGTGCCAGCAGCTTACCCGTGAACACTGAAGCTTTCTTT. Translating gives CASSLPVNTEAFF.